Reported below is one T cell receptor beta chain. Which antigen it targets is not known. Base qualities are not recorded, but no much larger clone differs from it by a single base. From its cysteine to its phenylalanine, the CDR3 spans 13 amino acids. Only the CDR3 DNA is retained, 39 bases long and in frame from the first base. As encoded in the germline V gene, CDR1 is SGHAT while CDR2 is FQNNGV. The V and J ends are trimmed by 7 bases and 9 bases, leaving 18 bases between them. This record comes from a study of OX40 agonist ivuxolimab in advanced cancers. Regarding the complete study: Ivuxolimab was a fully human IgG2 agonistic monoclonal antibody targeting the costimulatory receptor OX40 (CD134). Intravenous ivuxolimab was administered to patients every 2 weeks at six dose levels: 0.01, 0.1, 0.3, 1.5, 3 and 10 mg/kg. Of the 50 to 55 patients in dose escalation, some 20 had hepatocellular carcinoma, about 15 had melanoma, 9 had renal cell carcinoma and 9 had head and neck cancer. The dose-escalation cohort was roughly 80% male with a mean age of about 65 years, ranging from roughly 23 to 90. Patients were allowed to have had prior anti-PD-1, anti-PD-L1 or anti-CTLA-4 therapy, and 40% of the dose-escalation patients had been treated with checkpoint inhibitors. Partial responses were achieved by three dose-escalation patients, of whom one had hepatocellular carcinoma and two had cutaneous melanoma. The purpose of peripheral TCRbeta sequencing was to test whether ivuxolimab changed TCR sequence diversity and led to clonal T-cell expansion. The monotherapy dose-escalation portion (N ≈ 52 patients) of the phase I ivuxolimab trial is reported in the paper. Results and caveats for the whole study, not just this receptor: Clonal expansion of both CD4+ and CD8+ blood T cells was observed from baseline to week 6 at doses 0.1 to 3.0 mg/kg. After ivuxolimab, CD8+ T cells had more expanded clones than CD4+ T cells on average. Which antigens the clonally expanded peripheral T cells were specific for was not determined. Low levels of normalized T-cell clonal expansion were also seen in some patients who did not respond. Partial responders in the 0.1-3.0 mg/kg groups had among the lowest normalized peripheral clonal expansion, especially among CD8+ T cells.

For sequencing of the TCRbeta CDR3 region, genomic DNA was extracted from the sorted cells. The immunoSEQ Assay was used for sequencing of TCRbeta CDR3 regions. TCRdb took this table from immuneACCESS and kept in-frame rearrangements with V and J called. Such tables lack part of the clones; where checked against another copy, unresolved V genes explain under half of the gap, and the rest is unexplained. The sample table lists 45,000 or so clones, about 88% of them with a count of one. The ten largest clones add up to about 1% of the sample. The trial excluded patients who had a history of autoimmune disease or were on systemic immunosuppression. Peripheral blood for TCR sequencing was drawn from every dose cohort at baseline, at cycle 4 day 1 and at cycle 7 day 1. Samples came from an open-label, multicenter, first-in-human phase I dose-escalation trial of ivuxolimab. Adults with locally advanced or metastatic melanoma, renal cell, hepatocellular, or head and neck squamous cell carcinoma were enrolled in the trial. Before TCR sequencing, CD4+ T cells and CD8+ T cells from peripheral blood were sorted into separate populations.

This receptor was identified in an adult with an advanced solid tumor such as melanoma, head and neck, liver or kidney cancer. This sample comprised CD4+ or CD8+ T cells sorted from blood, obtained in a trial of the OX40 agonist ivuxolimab. The chain employs TRBV11-2 and TRBJ2-5, with the D segment identity uncertain. The sequenced DNA is TGTGCCAGCACTCCGGTCGGTCCCCCGGCCCAGTACTTC. Its protein is CASTPVGPPAQYF.